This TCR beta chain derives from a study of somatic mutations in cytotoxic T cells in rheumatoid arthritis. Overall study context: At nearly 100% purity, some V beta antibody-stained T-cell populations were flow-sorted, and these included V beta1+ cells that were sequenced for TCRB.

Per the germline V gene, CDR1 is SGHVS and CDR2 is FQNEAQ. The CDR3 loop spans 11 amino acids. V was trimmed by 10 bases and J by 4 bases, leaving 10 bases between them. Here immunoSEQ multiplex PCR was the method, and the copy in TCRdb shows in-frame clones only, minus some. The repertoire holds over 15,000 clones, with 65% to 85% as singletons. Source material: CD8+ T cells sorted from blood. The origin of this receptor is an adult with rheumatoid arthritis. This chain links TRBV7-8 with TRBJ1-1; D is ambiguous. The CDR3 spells CATSLSTEAFF. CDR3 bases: TGTGCCACGTCCCTGAGCACTGAAGCTTTCTTT.